A single T cell receptor (beta chain) is shown here with its context. The data belong to a study of blood T cell repertoires in COVID-19. Study-wide background: Some COVID-19 samples were acute and others convalescent; all came from the United States, Italy and Spain. The analysed material was cDNA or gDNA that came from T cells, B-cell-depleted T cells, or PBMCs.

Trimming cost V 7 bases and J 2 bases; bases outside gene matches: 8. This CDR3 has 14 residues. The germline V gene encodes CDR1 MDHEN and CDR2 SYDVKM. The table came from immunoSEQ multiplex PCR; TCRdb's copy has only in-frame clones and leaves some out. The sample consists of about 46,000 clones, about 90% of them appearing once. The chain carries TRBV28 and TRBJ2-7, with 7 bases matching TRBD2. The receptor was derived from a man over 45 with acute or convalescent COVID-19. The sequenced sample was peripheral blood. The CDR3 loop is CASTQNAGAYEQYF. CDR3 nucleotide sequence: TGTGCCAGCACCCAAAATGCGGGGGCCTACGAGCAGTACTTC.